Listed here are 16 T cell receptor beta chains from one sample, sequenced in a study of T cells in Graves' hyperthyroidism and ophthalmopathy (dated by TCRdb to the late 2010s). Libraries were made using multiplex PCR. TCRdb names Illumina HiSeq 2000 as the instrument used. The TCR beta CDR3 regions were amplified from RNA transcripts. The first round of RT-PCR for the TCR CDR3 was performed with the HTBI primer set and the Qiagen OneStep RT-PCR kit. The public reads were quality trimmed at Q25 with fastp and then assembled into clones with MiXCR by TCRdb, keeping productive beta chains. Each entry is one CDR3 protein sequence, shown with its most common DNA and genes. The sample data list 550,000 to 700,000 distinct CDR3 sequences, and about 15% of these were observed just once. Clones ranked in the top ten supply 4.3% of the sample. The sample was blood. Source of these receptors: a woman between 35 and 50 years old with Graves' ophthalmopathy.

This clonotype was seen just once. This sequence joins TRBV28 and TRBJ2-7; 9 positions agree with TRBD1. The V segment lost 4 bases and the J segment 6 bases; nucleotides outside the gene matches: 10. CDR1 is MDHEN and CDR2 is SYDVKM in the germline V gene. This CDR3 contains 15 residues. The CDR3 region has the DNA TGTGCCAGCAGTTCCCCGGGACAGGGTGGGCTCGAGCAGTACTTC. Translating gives CASSSPGQGGLEQYF.

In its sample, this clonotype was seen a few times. The CDR3 loop reads CASSSEWEGRFETQYF. The CDR3 DNA reads TGTGCCAGCAGCTCCGAGTGGGAGGGCCGATTCGAGACCCAGTACTTC. This chain joins TRBV7-8 and TRBJ2-5, with 7 bases lining up with TRBD2. CDR1 is SGHVS, CDR2 FQNEAQ, per germline. V was pared by 4 bases and J by 5 bases, with 13 bases of the junction left unmatched. There are 16 residues in the CDR3.

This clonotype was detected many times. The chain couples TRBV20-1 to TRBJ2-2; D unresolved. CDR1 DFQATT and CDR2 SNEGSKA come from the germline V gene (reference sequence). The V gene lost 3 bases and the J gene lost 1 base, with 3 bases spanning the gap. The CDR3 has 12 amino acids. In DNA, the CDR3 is TGCAGTGCTAGTTGGAACACCGGGGAGCTGTTTTTT. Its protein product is CSASWNTGELFF.

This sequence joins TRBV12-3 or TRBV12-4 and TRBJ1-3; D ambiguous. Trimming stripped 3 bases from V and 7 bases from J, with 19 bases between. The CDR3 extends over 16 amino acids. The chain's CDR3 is CASSFPSGPKRNTIYF. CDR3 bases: TGTGCCAGCAGTTTCCCATCCGGCCCCAAAAGGAACACCATATATTTT.

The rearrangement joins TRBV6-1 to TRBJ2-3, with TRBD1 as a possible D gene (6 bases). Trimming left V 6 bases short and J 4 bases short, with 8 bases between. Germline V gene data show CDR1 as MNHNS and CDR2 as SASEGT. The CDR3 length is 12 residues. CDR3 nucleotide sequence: TGTGCCAGCAGGGGACAAGCAGATACGCAGTATTTT. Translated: CASRGQADTQYF.

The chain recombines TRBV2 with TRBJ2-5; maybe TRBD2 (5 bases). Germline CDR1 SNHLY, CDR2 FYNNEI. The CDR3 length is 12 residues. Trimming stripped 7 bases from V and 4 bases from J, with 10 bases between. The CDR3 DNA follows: TGTGCCAGCAAAGGCAGCGGAGAGACCCAGTACTTC. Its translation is CASKGSGETQYF. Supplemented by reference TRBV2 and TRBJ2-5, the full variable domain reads EPEVTQTPSHQVTQMGQEVILRCVPISNHLYFYWYRQILGQKVEFLVSFYNNEISEKSEIFDDQFSVERPDGSNFTLKIRSTKLEDSAMYFCASKGSGETQYFGPGTRLLVL.

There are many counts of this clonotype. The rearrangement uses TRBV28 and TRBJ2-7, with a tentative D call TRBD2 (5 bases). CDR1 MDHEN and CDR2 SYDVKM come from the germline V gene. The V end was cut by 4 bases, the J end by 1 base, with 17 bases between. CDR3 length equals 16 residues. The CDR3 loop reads CASSYSLAGRSYEQYF. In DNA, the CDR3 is TGTGCCAGCAGTTACTCCCTCGCGGGCAGATCCTACGAGCAGTACTTC. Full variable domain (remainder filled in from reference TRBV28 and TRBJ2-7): DVKVTQSSRYLVKRTGEKVFLECVQDMDHENMFWYRQDPGLGLRLIYFSYDVKMKEKGDIPEGYSVSREKKERFSLILESASTNQTSMYLCASSYSLAGRSYEQYFGPGTRLTVT.

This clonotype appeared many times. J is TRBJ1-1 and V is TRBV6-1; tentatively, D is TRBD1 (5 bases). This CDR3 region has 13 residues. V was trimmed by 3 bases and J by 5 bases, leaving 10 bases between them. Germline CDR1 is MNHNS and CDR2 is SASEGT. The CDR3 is CASSEEGKTEAFF. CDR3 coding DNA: TGTGCCAGCAGTGAGGAGGGGAAAACTGAAGCTTTCTTT.

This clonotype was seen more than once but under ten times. As DNA, the CDR3 is TGTGCCATCAAGGGGGTTTTAGCAGAGATCTACACCTTC. Translated: CAIKGVLAEIYTF. This chain links TRBV10-3 with TRBJ1-2; D is possibly TRBD1 (6 bases). Germline-derived CDR1 and CDR2 are ENHRY and SYGVKD. CDR3 length: 13 residues. Trimming removed 7 bases from V and 10 bases from J, with 19 bases in between.

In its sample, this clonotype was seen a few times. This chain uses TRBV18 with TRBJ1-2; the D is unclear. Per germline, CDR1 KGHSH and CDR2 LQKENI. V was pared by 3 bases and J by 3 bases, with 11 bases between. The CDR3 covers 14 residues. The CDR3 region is CASSPPATDYGYTF. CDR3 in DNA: TGTGCCAGCTCACCCCCGGCGACGGACTATGGCTACACCTTC.

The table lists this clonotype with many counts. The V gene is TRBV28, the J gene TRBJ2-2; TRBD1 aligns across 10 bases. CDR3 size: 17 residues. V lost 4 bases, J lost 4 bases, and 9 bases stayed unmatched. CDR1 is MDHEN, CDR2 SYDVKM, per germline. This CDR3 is CASSSSGTGVATGELFF. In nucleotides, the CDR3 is TGTGCCAGCAGTTCATCCGGGACAGGGGTTGCCACCGGGGAGCTGTTTTTT. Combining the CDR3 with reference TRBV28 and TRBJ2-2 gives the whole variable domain DVKVTQSSRYLVKRTGEKVFLECVQDMDHENMFWYRQDPGLGLRLIYFSYDVKMKEKGDIPEGYSVSREKKERFSLILESASTNQTSMYLCASSSSGTGVATGELFFGEGSRLTVL.

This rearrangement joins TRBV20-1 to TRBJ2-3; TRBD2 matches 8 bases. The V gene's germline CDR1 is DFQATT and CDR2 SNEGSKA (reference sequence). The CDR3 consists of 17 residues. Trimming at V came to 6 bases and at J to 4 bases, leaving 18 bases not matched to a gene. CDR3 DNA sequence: TGCAGTGCCGAAGAGGCGGGAGGCCTCGGTTTACCAGATACGCAGTATTTT. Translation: CSAEEAGGLGLPDTQYF.

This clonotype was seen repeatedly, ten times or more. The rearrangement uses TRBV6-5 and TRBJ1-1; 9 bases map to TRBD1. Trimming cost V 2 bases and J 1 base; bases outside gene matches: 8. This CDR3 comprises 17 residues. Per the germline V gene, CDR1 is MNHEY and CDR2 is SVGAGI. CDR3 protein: CASSYPWTGVTNTEAFF. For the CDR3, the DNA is TGTGCCAGCAGTTACCCTTGGACAGGGGTCACGAACACTGAAGCTTTCTTT.

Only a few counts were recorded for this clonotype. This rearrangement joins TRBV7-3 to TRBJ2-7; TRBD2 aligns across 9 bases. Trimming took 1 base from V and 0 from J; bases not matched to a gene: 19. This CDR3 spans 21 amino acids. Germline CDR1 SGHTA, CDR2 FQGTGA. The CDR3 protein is CASSLILMASGKAFDSYEQYF. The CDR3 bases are TGTGCCAGCAGCTTAATTCTTATGGCTAGCGGGAAAGCTTTTGACTCCTACGAGCAGTACTTC. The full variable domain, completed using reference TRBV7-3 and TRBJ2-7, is GAGVSQTPSNKVTEKGKYVELRCDPISGHTALYWYRQSLGQGPEFLIYFQGTGAADDSGLPNDRFFAVRPEGSVSTLKIQRTERGDSAVYLCASSLILMASGKAFDSYEQYFGPGTRLTVT.

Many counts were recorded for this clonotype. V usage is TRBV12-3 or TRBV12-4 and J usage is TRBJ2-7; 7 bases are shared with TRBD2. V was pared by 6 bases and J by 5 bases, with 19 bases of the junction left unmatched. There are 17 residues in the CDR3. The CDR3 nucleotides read TGTGCCAGCAGACCAACGTATCGGGCGGGAGTGATGGACGAGCAGTACTTC. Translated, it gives CASRPTYRAGVMDEQYF.

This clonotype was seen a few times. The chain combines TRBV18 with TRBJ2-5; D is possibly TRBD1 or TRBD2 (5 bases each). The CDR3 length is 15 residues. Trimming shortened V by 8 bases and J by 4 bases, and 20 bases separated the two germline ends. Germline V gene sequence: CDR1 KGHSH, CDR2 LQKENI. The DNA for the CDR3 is TGTGCCAGCGTCCTCGGGGCGTCTCTCGGAGAGACCCAGTACTTC. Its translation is CASVLGASLGETQYF.